Shown below are 8 T cell receptor beta chains from a single sample sequenced in a study of T cell repertoires in cytomegalovirus infection. TCRdb recomputed calls from the reads with MiXCR, one row per CDR3 protein. The data contain around 740,000 distinct CDR3 sequences, roughly 36% of them singletons. Sequencing input: PBMCs. These receptor sequences come from a human donor in good health (CMV status not recorded). Some clones in this sample may be carry-over from other donors' samples.

This chain uses TRBV28 with TRBJ1-2, with D possibly TRBD1 on 6 matching bases. The CDR3 loop spans 15 amino acids. Per the germline V gene, CDR1 is MDHEN and CDR2 is SYDVKM. V shed 1 base and J shed 3 bases, with 12 bases lying between them. CDR3 in DNA: TGTGCCAGCAGTTTATTTGGGGGCCCCGACTATGGCTACACCTTC. Protein sequence: CASSLFGGPDYGYTF.

The chain uses TRBV7-9 and TRBJ2-3; D is unresolved. V dropped 5 bases and J dropped 0 bases, with 12 bases sitting between them. This CDR3 is 15 amino acids long. Per germline, CDR1 SEHNR and CDR2 FQNEAQ (reference sequence). Written as DNA, the CDR3 is TGTGCCAGCAGCCCAGGAAGAGCAAGCACAGATACGCAGTATTTT. This codes for CASSPGRASTDTQYF. Variable domain in full (rest from reference TRBV7-9 and TRBJ2-3): DTGVSQNPRHKITKRGQNVTFRCDPISEHNRLYWYRQTLGQGPEFLTYFQNEAQLEKSRLLSDRFSAERPKGSFSTLEIQRTEQGDSAMYLCASSPGRASTDTQYFGPGTRLTVL.

Ten or more counts support this clonotype. V gene TRBV7-2 combines with J gene TRBJ2-3; tentative D call: TRBD2 (5 bases). The CDR3 sequence is 13 residues long. From germline, CDR1 is SGHTA and CDR2 FQGNSA. V lost 1 base and J lost 5, with 7 bases in between. The CDR3 sequence is CASSLEREDTQYF. CDR3 nucleotides: TGTGCCAGCAGCTTAGAACGGGAAGATACGCAGTATTTT.

The rearrangement links TRBV11-2 to TRBJ2-1; 7 bases match TRBD2. Germline-derived CDR1 and CDR2 are SGHAT and FQNNGV. The CDR3 consists of 16 residues. V was clipped by 5 bases and J by 0 bases; unmatched bases: 7. The CDR3 nucleotides read TGTGCCAGCAGCCCCGGTGCGGGGGACTCCTACAATGAGCAGTTCTTC. This gives the protein CASSPGAGDSYNEQFF.

In its sample, this clonotype was seen many times. This chain links TRBV18 with TRBJ2-3; D is perhaps TRBD2 (5 bases). The CDR3 sequence is 15 residues long. Trimming stripped 1 base from V and 3 bases from J, with 11 bases between. Germline CDR1 and CDR2: KGHSH and LQKENI. DNA for the CDR3: TGTGCCAGCTCACCACAGGCGGGCGGGACAGATACGCAGTATTTT. Translation gives CASSPQAGGTDTQYF.

This clonotype was counted a single time. The CDR3 does not end in the conserved phenylalanine or tryptophan, so this is likely a read error. The limits of the CDR3 on the DNA are not certain, so only TCRdb's listed CDR3 is given. V and J are TRBV28 and TRBJ1-5; the D call of TRBD1 is as the table states it, not checked on the DNA. With termini counted, the CDR3 has 15 amino acids. Germline V gene sequence: CDR1 MDHEN, CDR2 SYDVKM. The CDR3 here is CASSGQVRGNQPPHL.

This clonotype has more than one count but fewer than ten. The chain recombines TRBV19 with TRBJ1-5; D is unresolved. The CDR3 covers 12 residues. Trimming pared 3 bases from V and 5 bases from J, leaving 5 bases between. The germline gives CDR1 LNHDA, CDR2 SQIVND (reference sequence). The CDR3 protein is CASSIEYQPQHF. CDR3 coding DNA: TGTGCCAGTAGTATCGAGTATCAGCCCCAGCATTTT.

This clonotype has only a few counts. The V gene is TRBV20-1, the J gene TRBJ1-6; D may be TRBD1 (5 bases). V was pared by 7 bases and J by 5 bases, with 15 bases between. Germline CDR1 reads DFQATT; CDR2 reads SNEGSKA (reference sequence). CDR3 size: 14 residues. CDR3 DNA: TGCAGTGGGAAGGGACGGATTAATAATTCACCCCTCCACTTT. Translation gives CSGKGRINNSPLHF.